This TCR beta chain was found in a study of shared clonotypes between healthy human individuals. Study results and limitations: Memory subsets generally showed smaller estimated richness than naive subsets did. In several donors, around 5% of naive CD4 clonotypes appeared in common.

In regard to this clone: What it binds is not known.

The authors split each subset's genomic DNA evenly across several immunoSEQ plates. Clones were sequenced by immunoSEQ multiplex PCR, and TCRdb holds only the in-frame ones, with some missing. The sample lists millions of clones, 85% to 95% seen once, with 0.13% in the top ten. Each donor was a Caucasian adult residing in Nashville, Tennessee. Sequenced sample: naive CD4+ T cells sorted from blood. This sample's subset: CD45RA+ positively selected. The receptor was derived from a man younger than 30 in good health.

CDR3 sequence: CASSFSEGGTEAFF. DNA for the CDR3: TGTGCCAGCAGTTTTTCGGAGGGAGGCACTGAAGCTTTCTTT. The chain combines TRBV27 with TRBJ1-1; no clear D gene. Trimming stripped 3 bases from V and 4 bases from J, with 12 bases between. Germline assignment: CDR1 MNHEY and CDR2 SMNVEV (reference sequence). This CDR3 is 14 amino acids long.